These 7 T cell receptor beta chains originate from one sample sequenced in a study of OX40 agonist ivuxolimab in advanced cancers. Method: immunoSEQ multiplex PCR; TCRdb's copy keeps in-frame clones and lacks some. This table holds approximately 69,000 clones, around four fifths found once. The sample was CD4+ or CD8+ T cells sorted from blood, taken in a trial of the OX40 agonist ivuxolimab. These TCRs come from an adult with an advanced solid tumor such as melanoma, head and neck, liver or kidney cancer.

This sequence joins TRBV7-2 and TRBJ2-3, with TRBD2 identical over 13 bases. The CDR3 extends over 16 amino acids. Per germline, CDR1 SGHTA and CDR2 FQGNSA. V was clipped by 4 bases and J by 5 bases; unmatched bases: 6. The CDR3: CASSSGTSGIGDTQYF. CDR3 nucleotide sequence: TGTGCCAGCAGCTCGGGGACTAGCGGGATAGGAGATACGCAGTATTTT. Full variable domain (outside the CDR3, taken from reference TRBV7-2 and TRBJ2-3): GAGVSQSPSNKVTEKGKDVELRCDPISGHTALYWYRQSLGQGLEFLIYFQGNSAPDKSGLPSDRFSAERTGGSVSTLTIQRTQQEDSAVYLCASSSGTSGIGDTQYFGPGTRLTVL.

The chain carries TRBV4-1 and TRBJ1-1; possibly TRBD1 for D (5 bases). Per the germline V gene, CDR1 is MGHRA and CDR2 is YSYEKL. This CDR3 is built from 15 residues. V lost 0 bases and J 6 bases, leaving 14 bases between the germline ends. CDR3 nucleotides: TGCGCCAGCAGCCAAGATGGGGCGAGGATAGCTGAAGCTTTCTTT. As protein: CASSQDGARIAEAFF.

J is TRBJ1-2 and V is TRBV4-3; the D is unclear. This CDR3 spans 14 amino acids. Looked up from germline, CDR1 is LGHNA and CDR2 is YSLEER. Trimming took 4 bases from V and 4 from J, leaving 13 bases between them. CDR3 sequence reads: CASSPRTPGYGYTF. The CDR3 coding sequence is TGCGCCAGCAGCCCACGGACTCCAGGCTATGGCTACACCTTC.

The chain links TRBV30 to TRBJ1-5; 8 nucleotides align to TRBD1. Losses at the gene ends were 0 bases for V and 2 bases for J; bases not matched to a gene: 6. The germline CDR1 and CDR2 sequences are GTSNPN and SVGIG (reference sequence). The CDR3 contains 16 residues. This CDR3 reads CAWSVSGGVGNQPQHF. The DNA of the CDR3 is TGTGCCTGGAGTGTATCAGGGGGCGTTGGCAATCAGCCCCAGCATTTT.

The CDR3 DNA reads as TGCGCCAGCACCCTTGACCCGAGGCGGAATGGCTACACCTTC. Translating it yields CASTLDPRRNGYTF. The chain carries TRBV4-1 and TRBJ1-2, with D unclear. The CDR3 has 14 amino acids. The V gene's germline CDR1 is MGHRA and CDR2 YSYEKL. V was cut by 7 bases and J by 6 bases, with 18 bases left in between.

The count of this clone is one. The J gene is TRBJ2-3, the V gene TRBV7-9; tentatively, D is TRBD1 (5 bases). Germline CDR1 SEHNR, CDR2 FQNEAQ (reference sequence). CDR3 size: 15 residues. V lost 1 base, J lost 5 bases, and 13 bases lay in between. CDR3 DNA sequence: TGTGCCAGCAGCTTAGATATCAGGGTGAGAGATACGCAGTATTTT. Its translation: CASSLDIRVRDTQYF. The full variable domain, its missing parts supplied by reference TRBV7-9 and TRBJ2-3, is DTGVSQNPRHKITKRGQNVTFRCDPISEHNRLYWYRQTLGQGPEFLTYFQNEAQLEKSRLLSDRFSAERPKGSFSTLEIQRTEQGDSAMYLCASSLDIRVRDTQYFGPGTRLTVL.

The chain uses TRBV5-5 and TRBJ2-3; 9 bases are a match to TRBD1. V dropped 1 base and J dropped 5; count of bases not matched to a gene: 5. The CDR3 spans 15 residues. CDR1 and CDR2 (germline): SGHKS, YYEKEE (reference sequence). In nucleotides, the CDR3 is TGTGCCAGCAGCTTGTCCACAGGGGGCGTAGATACGCAGTATTTT. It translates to CASSLSTGGVDTQYF.